These 16 T cell receptor beta chains share one sample of origin, sequenced in a study of siplizumab effects on memory and regulatory T cells. Produced via immunoSEQ multiplex PCR; TCRdb's table is partial and in-frame only. The data show tens of thousands of clones, roughly 89% seen once. The source material was CD8+ T cells sorted from blood. These receptors all come from a human donor in good health.

The sample holds one count of this clone. The chain links TRBV6-6 to TRBJ2-3; weak D call: TRBD1 (5 bases). The CDR3 contains 14 residues. V dropped 2 bases and J dropped 2 bases, with 8 bases sitting between them. Germline lookup yields CDR1 MNHNY and CDR2 SVGAGI (reference sequence). The chain's CDR3 is CASSYGADTDTQYF. The CDR3 DNA sequence: TGTGCCAGCAGTTACGGGGCAGACACAGATACGCAGTATTTT.

The chain carries TRBV6-1 and TRBJ2-1; TRBD2 matches at 7 bases. The CDR3 loop spans 15 amino acids. In germline, CDR1 is MNHNS, CDR2 SASEGT. V dropped 6 bases and J dropped 9; count of bases not matched to a gene: 14. CDR3 in amino acids: CASSPLWDYGGEQFF. The CDR3 DNA reads as TGTGCCAGCAGCCCCCTCTGGGACTATGGAGGTGAGCAGTTCTTC.

This clone was seen only a few times. V and J are TRBV6-6 and TRBJ1-2; no definite D call. Per the germline V gene, CDR1 is MNHNY and CDR2 is SVGAGI (reference sequence). V lost 0 bases and J lost 7, with 12 bases in between. CDR3 size: 14 residues. The DNA of the CDR3 is TGTGCCAGCAGTTACTCGACCAGGAATGGTGGCTACACCTTC. As protein: CASSYSTRNGGYTF.

The genes are TRBV28 and TRBJ2-7; D may be TRBD1 (5 bases). Trimming cost V 7 bases and J 7 bases, with 20 bases left between them. The CDR3 sequence is 14 residues long. The germline gives CDR1 MDHEN, CDR2 SYDVKM. The CDR3 coding sequence is TGTGCCAGCACCCCCCGGCCAGGGCTTAGGGAGCAGTACTTC. Its protein product is CASTPRPGLREQYF.

This clone was detected once. V and J are TRBV29-1 and TRBJ1-1; D unresolved. CDR1 is SQVTM, CDR2 ANQGSEA, per germline. The V and J ends lost 3 bases and 5 bases respectively, with 10 bases between them. The CDR3 totals 12 residues. The CDR3 protein is CSVEALETEAFF. The CDR3 nucleotides are TGCAGCGTTGAGGCCCTTGAGACTGAAGCTTTCTTT.

This clone is a singleton in its sample. V gene TRBV6-6 combines with J gene TRBJ2-5, with 7 bases lining up with TRBD2. In germline, CDR1 is MNHNY, CDR2 SVGAGI (reference sequence). The CDR3 spans 15 residues. V lost 6 bases to trimming and J lost 2 bases; unmatched junction nucleotides: 9. The CDR3 reads CASSRLGGEQETQYF. Written as DNA, the CDR3 is TGTGCCAGCAGCCGACTTGGGGGGGAGCAAGAGACCCAGTACTTC.

Here the CDR3 reads CASSSLAGGDTQYF. CDR3 nucleotide sequence: TGTGCCAGCAGCTCTTTAGCGGGGGGAGATACGCAGTATTTT. The chain joins TRBV5-4 to TRBJ2-3; 10 bases fit TRBD2. The CDR3 has 14 residues. V lost 3 bases to trimming and J lost 5 bases; unmatched junction nucleotides: 3. The germline V gene has CDR1 SGHNT and CDR2 YYREEE (reference sequence).

The chain uses TRBV7-8 and TRBJ2-7; 9 bases align to TRBD1. This CDR3 comprises 13 residues. The germline gives CDR1 SGHVS, CDR2 FQNEAQ. V was clipped by 10 bases and J by 1 base; unmatched bases: 5. DNA for the CDR3: TGTGCCACCCGGGACAGGGAATCCTACGAGCAGTACTTC. Protein: CATRDRESYEQYF.

This clone came up once. This chain links TRBV7-9 with TRBJ1-3; maybe TRBD1 (6 bases). This CDR3 contains 14 residues. Germline V gene sequence: CDR1 SEHNR, CDR2 FQNEAQ (reference sequence). Here the CDR3 reads CAMEREDSMNTIYF. The DNA for the CDR3 is TGTGCTATGGAGCGGGAGGACAGCATGAACACCATATATTTT.

The chain links TRBV11-2 to TRBJ2-7; TRBD1 or TRBD2 may be the D gene (5 bases each). With 6 bases removed from V and 10 bases from J, the gap between germline ends came to 22 bases. CDR1 is SGHAT and CDR2 is FQNNGV in the germline V gene. This CDR3 region has 14 residues. The CDR3 here is CASSSPGTLLGQYF. The CDR3 DNA reads as TGTGCCAGCAGTTCTCCCGGGACCCTTCTAGGACAGTACTTC.

Remarks on this clone: One end of the junction fails to match germline, which may point to a read error. V and J are TRBV5-3 and TRBJ1-2; 7 bases fit TRBD1. TRBV5-3 is given ORF status, its function remaining uncertain. The CDR3 totals 15 residues. CDR3: CASSYSAGTAYGYTF. In DNA form, the CDR3 reads TGTGCCAGCAGCTACAGCGCCGGGACAGCTTATGGCTACACCTTC.

The chain recombines TRBV11-2 with TRBJ2-5, with 12 bases aligning to TRBD2. Unmatched junction bases numbered 10, after V lost 5 bases and J lost 0 bases. The CDR3 is made up of 18 amino acids. Germline V gene data show CDR1 as SGHAT and CDR2 as FQNNGV. This chain's CDR3 is CASSPYSTSGGHQETQYF. CDR3 DNA sequence: TGTGCCAGCAGCCCCTACTCGACTAGCGGGGGACACCAAGAGACCCAGTACTTC.

V gene TRBV6-5 combines with J gene TRBJ1-2, with 7 bases aligning to TRBD1. V was pared by 0 bases and J by 4 bases, with 8 bases of the junction left unmatched. The CDR3 totals 16 residues. The germline CDR1 and CDR2 sequences are MNHEY and SVGAGI. CDR3 nucleotide sequence: TGTGCCAGCAGTTACTCGGCGACAGGGATTCCCTATGGCTACACCTTC. Encoded protein: CASSYSATGIPYGYTF.

This chain connects TRBV27 to TRBJ1-1, with D tentatively TRBD1 (5 bases). Per the germline V gene, CDR1 is MNHEY and CDR2 is SMNVEV (reference sequence). CDR3 length: 14 amino acids. The ends were cut back, 2 bases at V and 4 bases at J, with 11 bases in the middle. CDR3 in DNA: TGTGCCAGCAGTTTAACCCCAGGGCTCACTGAAGCTTTCTTT. It codes for CASSLTPGLTEAFF.

This clone was found a few times. The V gene is TRBV4-1, the J gene TRBJ2-7; D uncertain. Per the germline V gene, CDR1 is MGHRA and CDR2 is YSYEKL. This CDR3 contains 16 residues. The V and J ends lost 0 bases and 0 bases respectively, with 12 bases between them. The CDR3 loop is CASSQEEITSSYEQYF. The CDR3 DNA reads TGCGCCAGCAGCCAAGAAGAGATAACGAGCTCCTACGAGCAGTACTTC.

DNA for the CDR3: TGTGCCAGCAGCTTGGTTGTAGCGAACCAAGAGACCCAGTACTTC. Translating it yields CASSLVVANQETQYF. The chain combines TRBV5-4 with TRBJ2-5; maybe TRBD2 (5 bases). CDR1 is SGHNT, CDR2 YYREEE, per germline (reference sequence). The ends were cut back, 0 bases at V and 0 bases at J, with 9 bases in the middle. The CDR3 has 15 amino acids.